The rows below give T cell receptor beta chains drawn from one sample of a study of spatial heterogeneity in lung cancer. TCRdb passed the 5' RACE reads through MiXCR, listing each CDR3 protein once. This table has approximately 40,000 distinct CDR3 sequences, roughly an eighth appearing once. The source material was PBMCs, sampled at surgery. The receptors were gathered from a male donor with early-stage non-small cell lung cancer. The CDR3 runs from the conserved cysteine through the conserved F or W. The D gene is left open where the match is weak. For some rows the clone size is stated as once, few or many, or as a class when expanded; others skip it.

D gene	clone size	V gene	J gene	CDR3 DNA	CDR3 protein
-	few	TRBV12-3/TRBV12-4	TRBJ1-1	TGTGCCAGCAGTTTTGGGGGCAGGAACACTGAAGCTTTCTTT	CASSFGGRNTEAFF
-	few	TRBV2	TRBJ2-7	TGTGCCAGCACCACGCGGGGTACCTACGAGCAGTACTTC	CASTTRGTYEQYF
TRBD2	few	TRBV7-2	TRBJ2-1	TGTGCCAGCAGGACCCGACTAGCGGGGTACAATGAGCAGTTCTTC	CASRTRLAGYNEQFF
-	once	TRBV20-1	TRBJ1-1	TGCAGTGCTAGAGATCCGGGACGGGAGAACACTGAAGCTTTCTTT	CSARDPGRENTEAFF
-	many	TRBV2	TRBJ2-7	TGTGCCAGCAGTGAAGCGCTTCGACGGAGTGGGTACTTC	CASSEALRRSGYF
TRBD2	once	TRBV5-1	TRBJ2-3	TGCGCCAGCAGCTTTGGGGCTAGCGGGTCAGATACGCAGTATTTT	CASSFGASGSDTQYF
-	-	TRBV28	TRBJ2-2	TGTGCCAGCCTGGACGGGAACACCGGGGAGCTGTTTTTT	CASLDGNTGELFF
-	-	TRBV13	TRBJ1-1	TGTGCCAGCAGCTTAGACCCAGTTAGCACTGAAGCTTTCTTT	CASSLDPVSTEAFF
TRBD2	-	TRBV6-5	TRBJ2-7	TGTGCCAGCAGTAATAGCGGGGACTCCTACGAGCAGTACTTC	CASSNSGDSYEQYF
-	many	TRBV28	TRBJ1-6	TGTGCCAGCAGTCCACTACACAGGGCCATAGGATCACCCCTCCACTTT	CASSPLHRAIGSPLHF
-	few	TRBV11-2	TRBJ2-5	TGTGCCAGCAGCTTAGGTGGGGGGGCGCAAGAGACCCAGTACTTC	CASSLGGGAQETQYF
-	many	TRBV7-2	TRBJ1-1	TGTGCCAGCAGCTTTAACAGGGACACTGAAGCTTTCTTT	CASSFNRDTEAFF
-	few	TRBV27	TRBJ2-5	TGTGCCAGCAGTTTATTCGGGACGGGGGAGACCCAGTACTTC	CASSLFGTGETQYF
-	many	TRBV6-6	TRBJ2-5	TGTGCCAGCAGTTACCAGAGGGGGAAAGAGACCCAGTACTTC	CASSYQRGKETQYF
-	many	TRBV7-2	TRBJ1-2	TGTGCCAGCAGCCCCCTGGGCCGGGTTGGCTATGGCTACACCTTC	CASSPLGRVGYGYTF
-	-	TRBV20-1	TRBJ2-1	TGCAGTGCTAGATCCGATTCTTGGCAGTTCTTC	CSARSDSWQFF
TRBD1	-	TRBV28	TRBJ2-1	TGTGCCAGCAATTGGGGGACAGGTTACAATGAGCAGTTCTTC	CASNWGTGYNEQFF
-	-	TRBV29-1	TRBJ2-7	TGCAGCGTTGTGCCCCCAGGGGGGTCCGAGCAGTACTTC	CSVVPPGGSEQYF
TRBD1	few	TRBV7-3	TRBJ2-5	TGTGCCAGCAGCGCCACGGGACAGCCCCAAGAGACCCAGTACTTC	CASSATGQPQETQYF